The 22 T cell receptor beta chains in this list originate from one sample, sequenced in a study of blood T cells in healthy people across ages (dated by TCRdb to the mid-2010s). The library was obtained by 5' RACE. Sequencer: Illumina HiSeq 2500. A second PCR of 7 to 11 cycles was performed with a sample-barcoded 5' primer and a J-beta primer mix. TCRdb reworked the public reads: Q25 trimming with fastp, MiXCR clone assembly, productive beta chains retained. Entries that share a CDR3 protein sequence are merged under the most common genes and DNA. This sample gives 580,000 or so distinct CDR3 sequences in total; under 55% of them show up just once. Around 25% of the sample belongs to the ten largest clones. Sequenced sample: blood. These receptors were obtained from a man at least 80 years old in good health.

This clonotype was recorded a few times. The rearrangement joins TRBV29-1 to TRBJ1-2; 9 nucleotides line up with TRBD1. The germline CDR1 and CDR2 sequences are SQVTM and ANQGSEA. The junction had 3 bases not matched to a gene; V was cut back by 4 bases and J by 0 bases. This CDR3 comprises 14 residues. CDR3 residues: CSVGGQGTNYGYTF. DNA of the CDR3: TGCAGCGTTGGGGGACAGGGAACTAACTATGGCTACACCTTC.

In regard to this clonotype: Compared with germline, one end of the junction differs, possibly owing to a read error. The chain recombines TRBV3-1 with TRBJ2-4; 13 bases agree with TRBD2. Germline-derived CDR1 and CDR2 are LGHDT and YNNKEL (reference sequence). CDR3 length: 15 residues. The DNA of the CDR3 is TGTGTCAGCAGCCCCGCAGGACTAGCGGGAGTTGAGCAGTACTTC. Translation: CVSSPAGLAGVEQYF.

The rearrangement uses TRBV7-2 and TRBJ2-1, with D possibly being TRBD1 or TRBD2 (5 bases each). CDR1 and CDR2 (germline): SGHTA, FQGNSA. V dropped 0 bases and J dropped 2 bases, with 11 bases sitting between them. The CDR3 is 16 residues long. Written as DNA, the CDR3 is TGTGCCAGCAGCTTAGCGACGGGGCTGGCCTACAATGAGCAGTTCTTC. Protein product: CASSLATGLAYNEQFF.

V and J are TRBV2 and TRBJ2-3; 7 bases map to TRBD1. This CDR3 region has 12 residues. With V trimmed by 6 bases and J by 8 bases, 5 bases remained unmatched. In germline, CDR1 is SNHLY, CDR2 FYNNEI. This CDR3 is CASSRQGTTQYF. The DNA for the CDR3 is TGTGCCAGCAGCAGACAGGGAACTACGCAGTATTTT.

V gene TRBV7-2 combines with J gene TRBJ1-5; D is undetermined. The V and J ends lost 2 bases and 2 bases respectively, with 10 bases between them. This CDR3 is 15 amino acids long. Germline lookup yields CDR1 SGHTA and CDR2 FQGNSA. CDR3: CASSLLGRGNQPQHF. As DNA, the CDR3 is TGTGCCAGCAGCTTACTAGGTCGGGGCAATCAGCCCCAGCATTTT.

This chain uses TRBV27 with TRBJ2-3; TRBD2 agrees at 9 bases. CDR3 length: 16 amino acids. Trimming removed 5 bases from V and 4 bases from J; junction bases left unmatched: 10. Germline V gene lookup returns CDR1 MNHEY and CDR2 SMNVEV (reference sequence). CDR3 amino acids: CASSPWGGGAADTQYF. The CDR3 DNA is TGTGCCAGCAGTCCCTGGGGCGGGGGGGCTGCAGATACGCAGTATTTT.

V is TRBV6-1 and J is TRBJ2-1; TRBD1 agrees at 11 bases. The germline CDR1 and CDR2 sequences are MNHNS and SASEGT. This CDR3 is 15 amino acids long. The V and J ends lost 7 bases and 3 bases, in that order; junction bases with no gene match: 5. Written as DNA, the CDR3 is TGTGCCAGCATACTAGGGACAGGGGGCTACAATGAGCAGTTCTTC. Its protein is CASILGTGGYNEQFF.

The chain is built from TRBV6-2 or TRBV6-3 and TRBJ2-1, with TRBD1 identical over 8 bases. The CDR3 covers 16 residues. Per the germline V gene, CDR1 is MNHEY and CDR2 is SVGEGT. Germline trimming cut 2 bases from V and 5 bases from J; bases unmatched to any gene: 8. The CDR3 loop is CASSYPGQANHNEQFF. The CDR3, as DNA: TGTGCCAGCAGTTACCCGGGACAGGCGAACCACAATGAGCAGTTCTTC.

This clonotype was observed a handful of times. V is TRBV4-1 and J is TRBJ1-6; D is undetermined. CDR1 is MGHRA and CDR2 is YSYEKL in the germline V gene. V was shortened by 0 bases and J by 10 bases, with 10 bases between the two germline ends. The CDR3 consists of 14 residues. CDR3 bases: TGCGCCAGCAGCCAAGATAGCCCCACGTCACCCCTCCACTTT. Its protein product is CASSQDSPTSPLHF.

V usage is TRBV29-1 and J usage is TRBJ1-2, with TRBD1 matching over 12 bases. Germline assignment: CDR1 SQVTM and CDR2 ANQGSEA. The CDR3 is 13 residues long. After removal of 4 bases from V and 8 bases from J, the junction contained 5 bases not matched to a gene. CDR3 nucleotides: TGCAGCGTTGTGGGACAGGGGGCATGGGGCTACACCTTC. Its translation: CSVVGQGAWGYTF.

The chain recombines TRBV6-2 or TRBV6-3 with TRBJ2-1, with D perhaps TRBD2 (6 bases). The CDR3 sequence is 12 residues long. Trimming pared 1 base from V and 10 bases from J, leaving 8 bases between. Germline V gene data show CDR1 as MNHEY and CDR2 as SVGEGT. The CDR3 sequence is CASSYYREEQFF. Written as DNA, the CDR3 is TGTGCCAGCAGTTACTACCGGGAGGAGCAGTTCTTC.

This clonotype was detected a few times. The chain recombines TRBV5-1 with TRBJ2-5, with 10 bases aligning to TRBD1. The DNA matches TRBJ2-7 better at its end, which makes the J call doubtful. Germline CDR1 SGHRS, CDR2 YFSETQ. The CDR3 extends over 16 amino acids. CDR3 sequence: CASSSPTGGEGYEQYF. As DNA, the CDR3 is TGCGCCAGCAGCTCCCCGACAGGGGGCGAGGGTTACGAGCAGTACTTC.

This clonotype was found many times. The chain carries TRBV6-5 and TRBJ1-1; D is uncertain. The ends were cut back, 2 bases at V and 0 bases at J, with 10 bases in the middle. CDR1 is MNHEY and CDR2 is SVGAGI in the germline V gene. CDR3 length: 15 amino acids. CDR3 sequence (DNA): TGTGCCAGCAGTTACGTGAAAGTGGTGAACACTGAAGCTTTCTTT. Its protein product is CASSYVKVVNTEAFF.

This clonotype was detected a few times. The rearrangement joins TRBV20-1 to TRBJ2-1; 7 nucleotides match TRBD2. The CDR3 is 14 amino acids. J gave up 4 bases and V 6 bases, and 9 bases lay outside the gene matches. Looked up from germline, CDR1 is DFQATT and CDR2 is SNEGSKA (reference sequence). In DNA form, the CDR3 reads TGCAGTGCAATCCTCCTAGCGGTATACAATGAGCAGTTCTTC. Its protein product is CSAILLAVYNEQFF.

This chain joins TRBV9 and TRBJ2-1; TRBD1 aligns across 8 bases. Trimming removed 1 base from V and 8 bases from J; junction bases left unmatched: 11. The CDR3 sequence is 16 residues long. Germline V gives CDR1 SGDLS, CDR2 YYNGEE. The CDR3 DNA reads TGTGCCAGCAGCGTAAACCTGGACAGGGTTATGGATGAGCAGTTCTTC. It encodes CASSVNLDRVMDEQFF.

For this clonotype: Germline is not matched at one junction end, which may reflect a read error. This chain uses TRBV5-6 with TRBJ2-1; D is uncertain. Looked up from germline, CDR1 is SGHDT and CDR2 is YYEEEE. This CDR3 is built from 12 residues. The CDR3 nucleotides read TGTGCCATCAGCTTTTCCGGCAATGGGCAGTTCTTC. Translation: CAISFSGNGQFF.

This clonotype was seen a handful of times. V and J are TRBV7-2 and TRBJ2-1; TRBD2 might be the D (6 bases). CDR1 and CDR2 from the germline V gene are SGHTA and FQGNSA. Deletions cut 5 bases from V and 4 bases from J, with 18 bases between. The CDR3 is made up of 16 amino acids. The CDR3 loop reads CASSSSSGYSYNEQFF. In DNA form, the CDR3 reads TGTGCCAGCAGCAGTAGCAGCGGGTACTCTTACAATGAGCAGTTCTTC.

The chain couples TRBV20-1 to TRBJ2-5; D is unresolved. The CDR3 runs to 13 residues. V was pared by 2 bases and J by 4 bases, with 11 bases between. Germline-derived CDR1 and CDR2 are DFQATT and SNEGSKA (reference sequence). This chain's CDR3 is CSARQRIGETQYF. Written as DNA, the CDR3 is TGCAGTGCTAGACAGCGTATTGGAGAGACCCAGTACTTC.

V usage is TRBV9 and J usage is TRBJ1-6; D perhaps matches TRBD1 (6 bases). The germline V gene has CDR1 SGDLS and CDR2 YYNGEE. The length of the CDR3 is 15 residues. V was pared by 3 bases and J by 9 bases, with 16 bases between. The CDR3 DNA sequence: TGTGCCAGCAGCGCGAGGGGGGAGGCTAGTTCACCCCTCCACTTT. It yields the protein CASSARGEASSPLHF.

This chain connects TRBV7-2 to TRBJ2-1; no definite D call. The CDR3 is made up of 14 amino acids. CDR1 is SGHTA and CDR2 is FQGNSA in the germline V gene. V was shortened by 7 bases and J by 3 bases, with 13 bases between the two germline ends. The CDR3 loop reads CASTVAAHYNEQFF. DNA of the CDR3: TGTGCCAGCACCGTGGCAGCCCACTACAATGAGCAGTTCTTC.

The genes are TRBV6-1 and TRBJ2-7; the match to TRBD2 covers 15 bases. This CDR3 contains 17 residues. V shed 6 bases and J 6 bases; nucleotides not matched to a gene: 12. CDR1 MNHNS and CDR2 SASEGT come from the germline V gene. The CDR3 loop reads CASSDLSGLAGGSEQYF. CDR3 in DNA: TGTGCCAGCAGCGACCTATCGGGACTAGCGGGAGGAAGCGAGCAGTACTTC.

The chain links TRBV7-2 to TRBJ2-1, with D unresolved. This CDR3 is 13 amino acids long. Germline V lookup: CDR1 SGHTA, CDR2 FQGNSA. V lost 0 bases and J lost 5, with 5 bases in between. Here the CDR3 DNA reads TGTGCCAGCAGCTTAGCCGTGGACAATGAGCAGTTCTTC. This encodes CASSLAVDNEQFF.